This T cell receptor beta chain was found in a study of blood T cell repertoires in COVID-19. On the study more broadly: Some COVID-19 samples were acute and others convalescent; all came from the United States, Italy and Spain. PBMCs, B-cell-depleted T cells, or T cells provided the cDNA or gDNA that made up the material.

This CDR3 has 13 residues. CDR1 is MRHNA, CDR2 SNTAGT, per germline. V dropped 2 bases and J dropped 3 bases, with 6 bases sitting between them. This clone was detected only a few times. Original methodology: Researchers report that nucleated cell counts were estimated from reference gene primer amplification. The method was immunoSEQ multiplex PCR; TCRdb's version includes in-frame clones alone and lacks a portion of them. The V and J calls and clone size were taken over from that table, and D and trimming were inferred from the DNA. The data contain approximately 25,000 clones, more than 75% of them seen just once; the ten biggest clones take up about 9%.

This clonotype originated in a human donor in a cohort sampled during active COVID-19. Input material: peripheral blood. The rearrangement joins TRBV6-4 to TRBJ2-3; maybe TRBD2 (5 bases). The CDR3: CASSDRETDTQYF. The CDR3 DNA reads TGTGCCAGCAGTGACAGGGAGACAGATACGCAGTATTTT.